The TCR beta chain described here comes from a study of naive and memory T cell subsets (dated by TCRdb to the late 2010s). Notes on the research overall: An open-source, UMI-based TCR alpha and beta sequencing pipeline was applied to sorted naive and memory peripheral blood T cell subsets. The results of the functional CMV T cell responses matched the IgG serology results in every case. RNA was DNase-treated and reverse transcribed with TCR constant-region primers, mostly using SuperScript III. What the authors observed across the whole study: Following error correction, more than 85% of naive TCR sequences occurred only once, which made naive abundance distributions much steeper than those of memory subsets. In both CD4 and CD8 cells, going from naive through CM, EM and EMRA, the Gini index went up while Shannon and inverse Simpson diversity went down. The repertoire findings for the naive and memory subsets could not be validated against a ground truth because none was available. RNA-based TCR counts may be affected by expression changes linked to T cell activation and differentiation. Clonotypes were defined as single alpha or beta chain sequences, not paired alpha/beta receptors. A few larger clonotypes were found in naive repertoires, especially CD8, and these larger clonotypes were possibly memory cells re-expressing CD45RA. TCR abundance followed a power law whose exponent differed between naive and memory subsets but was consistent across the three individuals.

On this clonotype: Its antigen remains unidentified. No base-level quality is on record; no much larger clone is a single base apart.

TCR alpha and beta chain libraries were amplified separately from the second PCR step onward. CMV status of each donor was established by measuring IFNgamma production from CD4+ T cells after fresh PBMCs were stimulated overnight with CMV viral lysate. Using Miltenyi beads, CD4 T cells were first positively selected, and CD8 T cells were then positively selected from the CD4-negative fraction. Cells stained for CD3, CD4, CD8, CD45RA, CD27 and a live/dead dye were sorted on a BD Aria II into four subsets by CD45RA and CD27. Blood came from a few healthy volunteers, each fractionated into CD4 and CD8 T cells and then into four differentiation subsets. Approximately 130 ml of peripheral blood was drawn per donor, and PBMC were isolated by Ficoll-Paque PLUS density-gradient centrifugation. Sorted cells were lysed in RLT buffer, after which RNA was extracted using a Qiagen RNeasy kit and stored at -80 degrees C.

At the junction V is shortened by 7 bases and J by 1 base, with 10 bases in between. Per the germline V gene, MDHEN is the CDR1 and SYDVKM is the CDR2. Its CDR3 holds 13 amino acids, cysteine through phenylalanine. The entry retains the CDR3 DNA only, 39 bases that are in frame from base 1. The library was made by UMI-ligation and nested PCR. The beta constant-region primer consisted of an equimolar mixture of two oligonucleotides that together covered TRBC1 and TRBC2. Four rounds of PCR, combining the SP2 primer with nested alpha and beta constant-region primers, were used to amplify the ligated cDNA. T4 RNA ligase 1 ligated a single-stranded oligonucleotide carrying the SP2 primer and a 12-nucleotide UMI to the cDNA 3' end. Incubation of the ligation reaction lasted 20-24 hours at 16 degrees C. PCR2 was typically performed as a SYBR Green qPCR and was stopped at a predetermined threshold so that over-amplification was prevented. Every purification after the first one was done using Agencourt AMPure XP magnetic beads. Libraries were quantified by Qubit and checked on a TapeStation, where a main peak was expected near 650 bp. Pooled libraries were sequenced on an Illumina MiSeq with v2 2x251 paired-end kits, typically giving 1-2 million reads per sample. Each sample library was pooled at 4 nM, and roughly 4.5-7% PhiX was included to improve cluster recognition. As for the original processing: Decombinator assigned V and J genes to Demultiplexor-processed FASTQ reads by tag matching, allowing a single base-pair mismatch. Collapsinator relied on UMIs to fix sequencing errors as well as frequency errors caused by PCR heterogeneity. CDR3Translator translated TCRs and extracted CDR3s from the conserved cysteine to the FGXG phenylalanine, flagging non-productive sequences. Repertoires were subsampled to equal numbers of UMI-defined TCRs before Gini, Shannon entropy and inverse Simpson indices were calculated. Power-law fits to clonotype abundance distributions were performed by maximum likelihood within the linear range. For one naive CD8 sample, the pipeline and MIGEC produced similar UMI counts, unique TCR numbers and clonal distributions. One analysis removed from the naive repertoire any naive TCRs that were also present in any memory subset from the same donor. The repertoires were searched for about 7,000 CMV-associated CDR3 sequences that had been compiled from VDJdb and a published dataset. Through fastp at Q25 and MiXCR, TCRdb rebuilt clones from the public reads, retaining in-frame beta chains. When rows share a CDR3 protein, they turn into one entry using the most common DNA and genes. These V and J calls rely on TCRdb rather than the paper's analysis. The sample table records 120,000 to 150,000 distinct CDR3 sequences; 22% of these occur just once. 0.11% of the sample comes from the top ten.

This TCR was recovered from a human donor in good health. What was sequenced was naive CD4+ T cells from blood. The intended sense of this specimen's cell subset or site label: naive T cells, CD45RA high CD27+. The receptor chain draws on TRBV28 and TRBJ1-1; the D gene assignment is ambiguous. CDR3 sequence: CASKISPNTEAFF. The sequenced DNA: TGTGCCAGCAAGATTTCCCCGAACACTGAAGCTTTCTTT.